The 4 T cell receptor beta chains below come from one sample, sequenced in a study of control samples from healthy donors and cancer patients. TCRdb keeps only in-frame clones here, not all; method: immunoSEQ multiplex PCR. The table lists roughly 80,000 clones, about 88% of them singletons. The sample was blood. These receptors originate from a woman aged 45-59 years in good health.

The CDR3 is CASSLGGGVANQPQHF. DNA for the CDR3: TGTGCCAGCAGCTTAGGCGGGGGGGTGGCTAATCAGCCCCAGCATTTT. This chain connects TRBV7-8 to TRBJ1-5; a possible D gene is TRBD1 (5 bases). The V end lost 1 base, the J end lost 4 bases, and 14 bases lay between the germline ends. The CDR3 totals 16 residues. Germline values: CDR1 SGHVS, CDR2 FQNEAQ.

The chain joins TRBV9 to TRBJ1-6; TRBD1 is a possible D gene (6 bases). This CDR3 has 14 residues. Trimming took off 3 bases at V and 10 bases at J, with 14 bases between the two ends. Germline CDR1 SGDLS, CDR2 YYNGEE. CDR3 sequence: CASSGETGRSPLHF. The CDR3 DNA reads as TGTGCCAGCAGCGGGGAGACAGGCCGCTCACCCCTCCACTTT.

This clone was seen more than once but under ten times. The chain couples TRBV6-5 to TRBJ1-6; D uncertain. V was trimmed by 7 bases and J by 11 bases, leaving 18 bases between them. The CDR3 length is 14 residues. Per the germline V gene, CDR1 is MNHEY and CDR2 is SVGAGI. The CDR3 loop is CASTPRTSDTPLHF. The CDR3 region has the DNA TGTGCCAGCACCCCCCGGACGAGTGACACACCCCTCCACTTT.

The V and J genes are TRBV12-3 or TRBV12-4 and TRBJ1-2, with a weak D call TRBD1 (6 bases). V was trimmed by 6 bases and J by 6 bases, leaving 8 bases between them. The CDR3 sequence is 11 residues long. CDR3 nucleotides: TGTGCCAGCAGCCACAGGGATGGCTACACCTTC. This codes for CASSHRDGYTF.